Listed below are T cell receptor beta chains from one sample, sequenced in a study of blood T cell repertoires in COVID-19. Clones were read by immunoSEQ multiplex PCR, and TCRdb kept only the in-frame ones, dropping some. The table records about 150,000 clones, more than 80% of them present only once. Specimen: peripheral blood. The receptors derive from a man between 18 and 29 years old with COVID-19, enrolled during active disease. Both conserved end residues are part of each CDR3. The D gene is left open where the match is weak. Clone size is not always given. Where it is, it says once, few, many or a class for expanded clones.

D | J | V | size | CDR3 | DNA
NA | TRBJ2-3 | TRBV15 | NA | CATSRLTDTQYF | TGTGCCACCAGCAGACTCACAGATACGCAGTATTTT
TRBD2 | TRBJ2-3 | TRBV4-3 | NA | CASSQVLAADTQYF | TGCGCCAGCAGCCAAGTCCTAGCGGCAGATACGCAGTATTTT
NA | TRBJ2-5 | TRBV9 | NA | CASSVLGSETQYF | TGTGCCAGCAGCGTATTAGGGAGCGAGACCCAGTACTTC
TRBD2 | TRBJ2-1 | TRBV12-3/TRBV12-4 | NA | CASSLTGGNEQFF | TGTGCCAGCAGTTTGACCGGGGGGAATGAGCAGTTCTTC
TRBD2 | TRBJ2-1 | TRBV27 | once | CASTSSGSYNEQFF | TGTGCCAGCACTTCTAGCGGGAGCTACAATGAGCAGTTCTTC
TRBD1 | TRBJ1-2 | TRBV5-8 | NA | CASSLFVRGRGNYGYTF | TGTGCCAGCAGCTTGTTTGTCAGGGGGCGCGGGAACTATGGCTACACCTTC
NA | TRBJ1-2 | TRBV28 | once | CASSLPLLGLSFYGYTF | TGTGCCAGCAGTTTACCTCTCCTGGGCCTGTCCTTCTATGGCTACACCTTC
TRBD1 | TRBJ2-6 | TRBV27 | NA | CASATGVGANVLTF | TGTGCCAGCGCGACAGGGGTCGGGGCCAACGTCCTGACTTTC
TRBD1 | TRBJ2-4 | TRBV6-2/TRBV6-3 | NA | CASSSGQGTHF | TGTGCCAGCAGTTCCGGACAGGGCACCCACTTC
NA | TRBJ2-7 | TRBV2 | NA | CASSETNSGNEQYF | TGTGCCAGCAGTGAAACCAACTCAGGGAACGAGCAGTACTTC
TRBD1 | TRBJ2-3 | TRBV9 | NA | CASSPRPRDSRTDTQYF | TGTGCCAGCAGTCCCCGACCCCGGGACAGCCGCACAGATACGCAGTATTTT
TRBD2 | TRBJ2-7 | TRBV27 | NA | CASSLALAVSYEQYF | TGTGCCAGCAGTTTAGCACTAGCGGTCTCCTACGAGCAGTACTTC
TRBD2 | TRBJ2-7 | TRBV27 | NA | CASSFFGRAYEQYF | TGTGCCAGCAGTTTTTTCGGGAGGGCCTACGAGCAGTACTTC
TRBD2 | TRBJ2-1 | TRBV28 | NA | CAARGGGGEQFF | TGTGCAGCCCGGGGGGGTGGTGGTGAGCAGTTCTTC
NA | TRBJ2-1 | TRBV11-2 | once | CASSLVEGGPSYNEQFF | TGTGCCAGCAGCTTAGTGGAAGGGGGTCCCTCCTACAATGAGCAGTTCTTC
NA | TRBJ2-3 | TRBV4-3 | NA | CASSQDLERGTSTDTQYF | TGCGCCAGCAGCCAAGATCTAGAACGGGGGACTAGCACAGATACGCAGTATTTT
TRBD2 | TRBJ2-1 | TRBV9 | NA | CASSSPIASSGSLYNEQFF | TGTGCCAGCAGCTCCCCCATCGCTTCTAGCGGGAGTTTATACAATGAGCAGTTCTTC
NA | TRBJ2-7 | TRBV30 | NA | CAWSVSYSYEQYF | TGTGCCTGGAGTGTAAGCTACTCCTACGAGCAGTACTTC
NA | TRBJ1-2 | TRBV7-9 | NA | CASSLAVPAF | TGTGCCAGCAGCTTAGCCGTCCCGGCCTTC
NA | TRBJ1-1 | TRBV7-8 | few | CASSLETTEAFF | TGTGCCAGCAGCTTAGAGACTACTGAAGCTTTCTTT
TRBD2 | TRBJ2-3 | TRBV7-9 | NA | CASSSPVSSGTTDTQYF | TGTGCCAGCAGTTCCCCCGTTTCTAGCGGCACCACAGATACGCAGTATTTT
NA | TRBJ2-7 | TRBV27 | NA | CASSPTPGHTYEQYF | TGTGCCAGCAGTCCCACCCCGGGACATACCTACGAGCAGTACTTC
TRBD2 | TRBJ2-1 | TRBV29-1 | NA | CSAVRAGRYGEQFF | TGCAGCGCCGTTAGAGCGGGACGCTACGGGGAGCAGTTCTTC
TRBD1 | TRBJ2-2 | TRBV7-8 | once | CASSFRGTGAGELFF | TGTGCCAGCAGCTTTAGGGGAACAGGGGCCGGGGAGCTGTTTTTT
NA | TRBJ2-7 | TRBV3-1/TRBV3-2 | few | CASSQGPVGAYEQYF | TGTGCCAGCAGCCAAGGTCCAGTAGGGGCCTACGAGCAGTACTTC
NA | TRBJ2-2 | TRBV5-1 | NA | CASSLFPRGANTGELFF | TGCGCCAGCAGCTTGTTTCCCAGGGGGGCGAACACCGGGGAGCTGTTTTTT
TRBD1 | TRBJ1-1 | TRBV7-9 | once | CASSGGTAAGTEAFF | TGTGCCAGCAGCGGCGGGACAGCGGCCGGGACTGAAGCTTTCTTT
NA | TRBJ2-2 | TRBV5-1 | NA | CASSLEGTAVRELFF | TGCGCCAGCAGCTTGGAGGGGACTGCAGTGCGGGAGCTGTTTTTT
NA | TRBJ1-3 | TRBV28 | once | CASTKTGISGNTIYF | TGTGCCAGCACCAAGACAGGAATCTCTGGAAACACCATATATTTT
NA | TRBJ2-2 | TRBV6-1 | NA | CASSEALHLLGRAGELFF | TGTGCCAGCAGTGAAGCGCTTCACCTACTGGGCAGGGCCGGGGAGCTGTTTTTT
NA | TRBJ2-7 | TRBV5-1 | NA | CASSLAFEGREQYF | TGCGCCAGCAGCTTGGCCTTTGAGGGTCGCGAGCAGTACTTC
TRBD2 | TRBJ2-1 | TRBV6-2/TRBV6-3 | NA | CASSYSTGTSAVNEQFF | TGTGCCAGCAGTTACTCAACCGGGACTAGCGCCGTGAATGAGCAGTTCTTC
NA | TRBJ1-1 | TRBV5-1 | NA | CASSLVQGTNTEAFF | TGCGCCAGCAGCTTGGTTCAGGGAACGAACACTGAAGCTTTCTTT
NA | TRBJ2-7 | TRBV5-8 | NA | CASSLQGVYEQYF | TGTGCCAGCAGCCTTCAGGGCGTCTACGAGCAGTACTTC
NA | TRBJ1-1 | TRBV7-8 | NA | CASSLRGTWNTEAFF | TGTGCCAGCAGCTTAAGGGGGACATGGAACACTGAAGCTTTCTTT
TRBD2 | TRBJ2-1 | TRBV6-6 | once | CASSLTGGINEQFF | TGTGCCAGCAGTTTGACGGGGGGTATCAATGAGCAGTTCTTC
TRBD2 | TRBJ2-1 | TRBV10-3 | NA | CAITMTSGLGSEQFF | TGTGCCATCACCATGACTAGCGGCCTAGGGAGTGAGCAGTTCTTC
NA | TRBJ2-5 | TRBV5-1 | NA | CASSSRGETQYF | TGCGCCAGCAGCTCTCGAGGGGAGACCCAGTACTTC
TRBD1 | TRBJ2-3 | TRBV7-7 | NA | CASSLGTGGSADTQYF | TGTGCTAGCAGCTTAGGGACAGGGGGCTCTGCAGATACGCAGTATTTT
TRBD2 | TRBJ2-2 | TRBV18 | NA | CASSPNLLAGAGELFF | TGTGCCAGCTCACCAAATTTACTAGCGGGAGCCGGGGAGCTGTTTTTT
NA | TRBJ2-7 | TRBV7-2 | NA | CASSLVGASYEQYF | TGTGCCAGCAGCTTAGTGGGGGCCTCCTACGAGCAGTACTTC
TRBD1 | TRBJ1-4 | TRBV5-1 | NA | CASSTSRDRVELLF | TGCGCCAGCAGCACGTCCCGGGACAGGGTAGAACTGCTTTTT
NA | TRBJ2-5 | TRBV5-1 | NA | CASSATTSQETQYF | TGCGCCAGCAGCGCCACGACTAGCCAAGAGACCCAGTACTTC
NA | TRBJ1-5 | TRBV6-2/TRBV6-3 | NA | CASSYSLRESQPQHF | TGTGCCAGCAGTTACTCCCTCCGGGAGAGTCAGCCCCAGCATTTT
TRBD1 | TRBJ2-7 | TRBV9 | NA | CASSPGQGRNEQYF | TGTGCCAGCAGCCCCGGACAGGGGCGCAACGAGCAGTACTTC